This T cell receptor beta chain came from a study of shared clonotypes between healthy human individuals. The length of the CDR3 is 15 residues. V was pared by 2 bases and J by 0 bases, with 11 bases between. From germline, CDR1 is SGHAT and CDR2 FQNNGV. Donors, without exception, were Caucasian adults residing in Nashville, Tennessee. Study-wide results and limits: Clonotypes not shared had lower generation probabilities than those common to all four donors. Donor scarcity curtailed the genetic and exposure-history diversity represented herein.

Comments on this clone: Its antigen is not known.

Researchers ran the assay at a deep level. This table comes from immunoSEQ multiplex PCR, and its TCRdb copy is limited to in-frame clones, with some not included. This table holds about 2.3 million clones, approximately 93% found once. The source of this sequence is a man aged 18 to 35 in good health. Some clones in this sample may be carry-over from other donors' samples. This rearrangement joins TRBV11-2 to TRBJ2-7; TRBD1 is a possible D gene (6 bases). The source material was naive CD4+ T cells from PBMCs. Subset reported: CD45RA+ positively selected. CDR3 in DNA: TGTGCCAGCAGCTTAAGGACAGTGACCTCCTACGAGCAGTACTTC. As protein: CASSLRTVTSYEQYF. The full variable domain, its missing parts supplied by reference TRBV11-2 and TRBJ2-7, is EAGVAQSPRYKIIEKRQSVAFWCNPISGHATLYWYQQILGQGPKLLIQFQNNGVVDDSQLPKDRFSAERLKGVDSTLKIQPAKLEDSAVYLCASSLRTVTSYEQYFGPGTRLTVT.